Shown below are 12 T cell receptor beta chains from a single sample sequenced in a study of blood T cell repertoires in COVID-19. Sequencing was performed with immunoSEQ multiplex PCR; in TCRdb, only in-frame clones are kept and a portion is missing. The table includes 270,000 or so clones, more than 80% detected once. The specimen was peripheral blood. These TCRs come from a woman in her twenties or thirties with active or convalescent COVID-19.

The rearrangement links TRBV5-6 to TRBJ2-5; 7 bases agree with TRBD2. V lost 3 bases to trimming and J lost 1 base; unmatched junction nucleotides: 3. Germline V lookup: CDR1 SGHDT, CDR2 YYEEEE. This CDR3 contains 14 residues. This CDR3 reads CASSSLAVQETQYF. CDR3 DNA sequence: TGTGCCAGCAGCTCCCTAGCGGTCCAAGAGACCCAGTACTTC.

The chain joins TRBV5-6 to TRBJ1-5; TRBD1 aligns across 9 bases. After removal of 4 bases from V and 5 bases from J, the junction contained 13 bases not matched to a gene. Germline lookup yields CDR1 SGHDT and CDR2 YYEEEE. This CDR3 has 17 residues. Here the CDR3 reads CASSRSGQGELDQPQHF. CDR3 DNA sequence: TGTGCCAGCAGCCGGTCGGGACAGGGAGAATTAGATCAGCCCCAGCATTTT. The full variable domain, completed using reference TRBV5-6 and TRBJ1-5, is DAGVTQSPTHLIKTRGQQVTLRCSPKSGHDTVSWYQQALGQGPQFIFQYYEEEERQRGNFPDRFSGHQFPNYSSELNVNALLLGDSALYLCASSRSGQGELDQPQHFGDGTRLSIL.

V usage is TRBV5-8 and J usage is TRBJ2-7; possible D gene TRBD1, 6 bases. V shed 2 bases and J shed 4 bases, with 16 bases lying between them. This CDR3 has 15 residues. The germline V gene has CDR1 SGHTS and CDR2 YDEGEE. CDR3 residues: CASSFSPQGRYEQYF. DNA of the CDR3: TGTGCCAGCAGCTTTTCCCCACAGGGAAGGTACGAGCAGTACTTC. The full variable domain, with the rest looked up from reference TRBV5-8 and TRBJ2-7, is EAGVTQSPTHLIKTRGQQATLRCSPISGHTSVYWYQQALGLGLQFLLWYDEGEERNRGNFPPRFSGRQFPNYSSELNVNALELEDSALYLCASSFSPQGRYEQYFGPGTRLTVT.

The CDR3 nucleotides are TGTGCCAGCAGCACGACGGGACTAGCGGGGCTCTCCTCGGGACCAGATACGCAGTATTTT. It translates to CASSTTGLAGLSSGPDTQYF. This sequence joins TRBV14 and TRBJ2-3, with 13 bases aligning to TRBD2. This CDR3 is 20 amino acids long. The V segment lost 5 bases and the J segment 4 bases; nucleotides outside the gene matches: 18. Germline CDR1 reads SGHDN; CDR2 reads FVKESK.

J is TRBJ1-1 and V is TRBV29-1, with D possibly matching TRBD1 (6 bases). This CDR3 has 13 residues. Germline V gene sequence: CDR1 SQVTM, CDR2 ANQGSEA. Between the trimmed V and J ends, which lost 4 bases and 0 bases, there was a span of 9 bases. The DNA of the CDR3 is TGCAGCGTTGCAGGGACATTGAACACTGAAGCTTTCTTT. Translated: CSVAGTLNTEAFF.

This clone has more than one count but fewer than ten. V gene TRBV2 combines with J gene TRBJ2-7; 7 positions match TRBD2. The CDR3 has 13 residues. After removal of 11 bases from V and 0 bases from J, the junction contained 7 bases not matched to a gene. CDR1 is SNHLY, CDR2 FYNNEI, per germline. The CDR3 loop reads CAFLGGDSYEQYF. The CDR3 region has the DNA TGTGCCTTCCTTGGGGGGGACTCCTACGAGCAGTACTTC.

V usage is TRBV11-2 and J usage is TRBJ2-6, with a tentative D call TRBD2 (6 bases). This CDR3 has 17 residues. Germline V gene data show CDR1 as SGHAT and CDR2 as FQNNGV. Trimming took 6 bases from V and 0 from J, leaving 15 bases between them. CDR3 loop: CASRPGLSSSGANVLTF. As DNA, the CDR3 is TGTGCCAGCAGACCGGGACTGTCGAGCTCTGGGGCCAACGTCCTGACTTTC. The full variable domain, its missing parts supplied by reference TRBV11-2 and TRBJ2-6, is EAGVAQSPRYKIIEKRQSVAFWCNPISGHATLYWYQQILGQGPKLLIQFQNNGVVDDSQLPKDRFSAERLKGVDSTLKIQPAKLEDSAVYLCASRPGLSSSGANVLTFGAGSRLTVL.

The V call is TRBV5-1, the J call TRBJ2-1; 13 nucleotides line up with TRBD2. The CDR3 is made up of 15 amino acids. Germline V gene lookup returns CDR1 SGHRS and CDR2 YFSETQ. V gave up 4 bases and J gave up 7 bases; unmatched junction bases: 5. The CDR3 sequence: CASSQLAGGPNEQFF. The CDR3 nucleotides are TGCGCCAGCAGCCAACTAGCGGGGGGGCCAAATGAGCAGTTCTTC.

The chain uses TRBV27 and TRBJ2-2, with TRBD1 identical over 7 bases. V was pared by 6 bases and J by 4 bases, with 14 bases of the junction left unmatched. The germline V gene encodes CDR1 MNHEY and CDR2 SMNVEV (reference sequence). This CDR3 contains 17 residues. The CDR3: CASSHIGGRVSTGELFF. CDR3 DNA: TGTGCCAGCAGCCATATAGGGGGCAGAGTTAGCACCGGGGAGCTGTTTTTT.

The chain has TRBV6-5 and TRBJ2-5, with 9 bases lining up with TRBD2. Losses at the gene ends were 8 bases for V and 5 bases for J; bases not matched to a gene: 12. The CDR3 has 15 amino acids. Germline CDR1 is MNHEY and CDR2 is SVGAGI. The CDR3 region is CASSGSGGYGETQYF. The CDR3 coding sequence is TGTGCCAGCTCGGGGAGCGGGGGGTACGGGGAGACCCAGTACTTC.

CDR3 sequence: CASSLAGAVYNSPLHF. CDR3 in DNA: TGTGCCAGCAGTTTGGCAGGGGCGGTCTATAATTCACCCCTCCACTTT. V and J are TRBV28 and TRBJ1-6; D perhaps matches TRBD1 (6 bases). This CDR3 has 16 amino acids. V was trimmed by 3 bases and J by 3 bases, leaving 12 bases between them. Germline assignment: CDR1 MDHEN and CDR2 SYDVKM.

Comment on this clone: Sequence at one end of the junction differs from germline and may be a read error. This sequence joins TRBV6-1 and TRBJ1-3, with unresolved D. Germline V gene data show CDR1 as MNHNS and CDR2 as SASEGT. The CDR3 loop spans 14 amino acids. CDR3 protein: CASREVNSGNTIYF. The CDR3 DNA reads TGTGCCAGCAGGGAAGTCAATTCTGGAAACACCATATATTTT.